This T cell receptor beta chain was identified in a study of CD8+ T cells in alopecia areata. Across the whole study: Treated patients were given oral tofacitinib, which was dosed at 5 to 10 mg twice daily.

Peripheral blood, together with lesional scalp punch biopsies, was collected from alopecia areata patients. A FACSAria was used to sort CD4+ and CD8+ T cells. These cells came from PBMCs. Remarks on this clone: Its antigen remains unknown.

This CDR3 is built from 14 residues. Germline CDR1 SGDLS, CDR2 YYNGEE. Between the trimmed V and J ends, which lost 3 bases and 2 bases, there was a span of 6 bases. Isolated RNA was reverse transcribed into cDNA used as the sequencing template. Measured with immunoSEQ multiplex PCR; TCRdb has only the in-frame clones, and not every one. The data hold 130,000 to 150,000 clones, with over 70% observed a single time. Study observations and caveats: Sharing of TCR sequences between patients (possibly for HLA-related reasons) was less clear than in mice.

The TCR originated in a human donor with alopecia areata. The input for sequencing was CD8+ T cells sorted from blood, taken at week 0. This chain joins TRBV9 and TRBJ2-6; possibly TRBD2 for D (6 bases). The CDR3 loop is CASSGGTGANVLTF. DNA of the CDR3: TGTGCCAGCAGCGGCGGGACTGGGGCCAACGTCCTGACTTTC.